Shown below are 11 T cell receptor beta chains from a single sample sequenced in a study of radiotherapy plus CTLA-4 blockade in lung cancer. Sequenced by immunoSEQ multiplex PCR; TCRdb stores in-frame clones only, minus some. The sample contains 75,000 to 95,000 clones, 80% to 85% of which appear only once. The specimen comprised peripheral blood, sampled from a patient treated with radiotherapy plus ipilimumab. The receptors were gathered from a human donor with non-small cell lung cancer that progressed on radiotherapy plus ipilimumab.

The V and J genes are TRBV14 and TRBJ1-2; D is undetermined. CDR1 is SGHDN and CDR2 is FVKESK in the germline V gene. The V gene lost 4 bases and the J gene lost 2 bases, with 17 bases spanning the gap. The CDR3 covers 16 residues. CDR3 sequence reads: CASSPWPALGNYGYTF. CDR3 sequence (DNA): TGTGCCAGCAGCCCATGGCCCGCCCTCGGGAACTATGGCTACACCTTC.

In its sample, this clone was seen a few times. This chain connects TRBV4-2 to TRBJ2-7, with D perhaps matching TRBD2 (6 bases). In germline, CDR1 is LGHNA, CDR2 YNFKEQ. The CDR3 contains 15 residues. V shed 0 bases and J shed 1 base, with 10 bases lying between them. In DNA, the CDR3 is TGTGCCAGCAGCCAAGACCGCGGGGTGTCCTACGAGCAGTACTTC. Protein sequence: CASSQDRGVSYEQYF.

The chain combines TRBV6-1 with TRBJ2-2; 9 nucleotides match TRBD1. After removal of 6 bases from V and 10 bases from J, the junction contained 6 bases not matched to a gene. The germline V gene has CDR1 MNHNS and CDR2 SASEGT. The CDR3 extends over 13 amino acids. In nucleotides, the CDR3 is TGTGCCAGCAGACAGGGGGCCTCCCCGGAGCTGTTTTTT. It translates to CASRQGASPELFF.

This chain uses TRBV5-6 with TRBJ2-1, with a weak D call TRBD1 (6 bases). The germline V and J ends were trimmed by 2 bases and 0 bases, with 12 bases remaining between them. The CDR3 has 16 residues. The germline V gene encodes CDR1 SGHDT and CDR2 YYEEEE. CDR3 nucleotide sequence: TGTGCCAGCAGCTTCTTGGGCAGGGGCTCCTACAATGAGCAGTTCTTC. The encoded protein is CASSFLGRGSYNEQFF.

The chain carries TRBV6-5 and TRBJ1-1; 8 bases line up with TRBD1. CDR3 length equals 15 residues. V dropped 5 bases and J dropped 2; count of bases not matched to a gene: 7. Germline V lookup: CDR1 MNHEY, CDR2 SVGAGI. The CDR3 nucleotides read TGTGCCAGCAGTCTCGGGACAGGAGTTAACACTGAAGCTTTCTTT. It is translated as CASSLGTGVNTEAFF.

The chain couples TRBV10-2 to TRBJ2-1, with unresolved D. V was pared by 3 bases and J by 9 bases, with 12 bases between. The germline CDR1 and CDR2 sequences are WSHSY and SAAADI. The CDR3 has 13 amino acids. CDR3 DNA: TGCGCCAGCAGTGACTGGGCCATCAGTGAGCAGTTCTTC. Encoded protein: CASSDWAISEQFF.

The chain joins TRBV28 to TRBJ1-1; TRBD1 is a possible D gene (6 bases). CDR1 and CDR2 from the germline V gene are MDHEN and SYDVKM. The CDR3 contains 14 residues. Trimming left V 3 bases short and J 0 bases short, with 8 bases between. CDR3 region: CASSFGTLNTEAFF. CDR3 nucleotide sequence: TGTGCCAGCAGTTTTGGGACATTGAACACTGAAGCTTTCTTT.

The rearrangement links TRBV6-6 to TRBJ1-1; 8 nucleotides align to TRBD1. The CDR3 totals 13 residues. Germline V gene data show CDR1 as MNHNY and CDR2 as SVGAGI (reference sequence). J was trimmed by 7 bases and V by 6 bases; bases with no gene match: 7. CDR3 coding DNA: TGTGCCAGCAGCCCGACAGGGGCCCGTGAAGCTTTCTTT. This codes for CASSPTGAREAFF.

The CDR3 here is CASSFGVNNEQFF. The DNA of the CDR3 is TGTGCCAGCAGCTTTGGAGTTAACAATGAGCAGTTCTTC. V usage is TRBV7-3 and J usage is TRBJ2-1, with unresolved D. Trimming left V 3 bases short and J 5 bases short, with 8 bases between. Per the germline V gene, CDR1 is SGHTA and CDR2 is FQGTGA. CDR3 length: 13 residues.

The chain joins TRBV10-2 to TRBJ2-1, with no clear D. V was shortened by 0 bases and J by 7 bases, with 4 bases between the two germline ends. Germline V gene lookup returns CDR1 WSHSY and CDR2 SAAADI. This CDR3 is built from 12 residues. Here the CDR3 reads CASSESLNEQFF. The CDR3 DNA sequence: TGCGCCAGCAGTGAGTCGTTGAATGAGCAGTTCTTC.

The chain is built from TRBV9 and TRBJ2-1; D is tentatively TRBD1 or TRBD2 (6 bases each). In germline, CDR1 is SGDLS, CDR2 YYNGEE. The CDR3 has 16 residues. The V end lost 4 bases, the J end lost 3 bases, and 17 bases lay between the germline ends. The chain's CDR3 is CASSPWGRGFYNEQFF. The CDR3 DNA follows: TGTGCCAGCAGCCCTTGGGGGCGGGGATTCTACAATGAGCAGTTCTTC.